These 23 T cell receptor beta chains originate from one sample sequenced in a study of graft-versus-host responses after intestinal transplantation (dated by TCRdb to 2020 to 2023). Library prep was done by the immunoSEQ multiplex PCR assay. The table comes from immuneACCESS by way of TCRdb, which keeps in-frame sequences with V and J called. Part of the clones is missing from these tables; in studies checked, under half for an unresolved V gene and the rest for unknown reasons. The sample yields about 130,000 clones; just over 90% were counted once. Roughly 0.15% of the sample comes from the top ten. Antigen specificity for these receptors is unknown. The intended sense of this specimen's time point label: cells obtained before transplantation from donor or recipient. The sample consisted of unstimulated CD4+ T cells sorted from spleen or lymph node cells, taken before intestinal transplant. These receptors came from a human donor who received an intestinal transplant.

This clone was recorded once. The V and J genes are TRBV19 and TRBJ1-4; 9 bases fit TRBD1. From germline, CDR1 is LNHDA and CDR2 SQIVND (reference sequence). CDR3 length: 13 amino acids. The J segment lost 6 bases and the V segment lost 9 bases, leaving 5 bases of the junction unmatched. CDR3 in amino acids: CASLDRGDEKLFF. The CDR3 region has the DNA TGTGCCAGCCTGGACAGGGGAGATGAAAAACTGTTTTTT.

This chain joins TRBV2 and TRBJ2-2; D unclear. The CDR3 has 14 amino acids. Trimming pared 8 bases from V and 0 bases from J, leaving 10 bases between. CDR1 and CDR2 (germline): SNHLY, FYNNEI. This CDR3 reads CASGRLTNTGELFF. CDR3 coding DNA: TGTGCCAGCGGCAGGTTGACGAACACCGGGGAGCTGTTTTTT.

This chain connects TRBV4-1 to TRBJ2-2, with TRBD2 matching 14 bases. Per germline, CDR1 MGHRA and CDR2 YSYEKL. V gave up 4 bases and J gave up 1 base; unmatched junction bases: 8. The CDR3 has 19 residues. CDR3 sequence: CASSRSPGLAGGNTGELFF. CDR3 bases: TGCGCCAGCAGCCGTTCACCTGGACTAGCGGGGGGGAACACCGGGGAGCTGTTTTTT.

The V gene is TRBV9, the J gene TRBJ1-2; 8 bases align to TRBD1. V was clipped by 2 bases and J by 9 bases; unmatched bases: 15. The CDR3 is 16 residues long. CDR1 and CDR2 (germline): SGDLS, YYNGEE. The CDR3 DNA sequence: TGTGCCAGCAGCGTGGGGTTCAGGGGGCGCCCCGGGAGCTACACCTTC. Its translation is CASSVGFRGRPGSYTF.

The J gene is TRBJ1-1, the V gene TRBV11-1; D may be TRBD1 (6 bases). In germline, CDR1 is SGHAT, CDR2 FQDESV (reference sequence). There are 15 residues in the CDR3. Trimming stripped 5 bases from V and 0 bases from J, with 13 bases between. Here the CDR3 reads CASSPHREVNTEAFF. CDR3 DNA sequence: TGTGCCAGCAGCCCCCACAGGGAGGTGAACACTGAAGCTTTCTTT.

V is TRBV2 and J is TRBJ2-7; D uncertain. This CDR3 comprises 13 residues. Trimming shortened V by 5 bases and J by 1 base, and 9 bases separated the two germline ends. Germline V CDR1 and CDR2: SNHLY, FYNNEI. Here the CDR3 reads CASSKERSYEQYF. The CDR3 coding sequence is TGTGCCAGCAGTAAGGAACGGTCCTACGAGCAGTACTTC.

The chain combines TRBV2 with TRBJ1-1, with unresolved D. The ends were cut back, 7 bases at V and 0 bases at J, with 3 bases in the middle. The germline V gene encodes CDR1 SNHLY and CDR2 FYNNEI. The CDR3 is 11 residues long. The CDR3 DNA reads TGTGCCAGCAATTTGAACACTGAAGCTTTCTTT. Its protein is CASNLNTEAFF.

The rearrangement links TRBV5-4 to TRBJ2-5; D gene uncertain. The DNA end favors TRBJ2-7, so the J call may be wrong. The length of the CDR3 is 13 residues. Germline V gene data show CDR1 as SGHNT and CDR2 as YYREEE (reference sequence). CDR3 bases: TGTGCCAGCAGTCTTGGGTGGGACTACGAGCAGTACTTC. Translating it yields CASSLGWDYEQYF.

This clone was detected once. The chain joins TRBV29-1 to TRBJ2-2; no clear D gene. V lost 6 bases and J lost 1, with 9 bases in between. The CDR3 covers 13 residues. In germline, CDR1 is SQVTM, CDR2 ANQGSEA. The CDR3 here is CSVPGRNTGELFF. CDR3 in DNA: TGCAGCGTCCCGGGCCGGAACACCGGGGAGCTGTTTTTT.

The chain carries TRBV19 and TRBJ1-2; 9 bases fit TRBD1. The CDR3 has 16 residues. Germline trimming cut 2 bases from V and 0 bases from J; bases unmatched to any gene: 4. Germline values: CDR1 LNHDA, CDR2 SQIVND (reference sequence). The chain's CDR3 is CASSINRGPPNYGYTF. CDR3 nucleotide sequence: TGTGCCAGTAGTATAAACAGGGGGCCGCCTAACTATGGCTACACCTTC.

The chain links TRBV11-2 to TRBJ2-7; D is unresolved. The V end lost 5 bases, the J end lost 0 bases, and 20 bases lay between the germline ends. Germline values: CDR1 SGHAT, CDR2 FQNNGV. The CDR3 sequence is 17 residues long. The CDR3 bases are TGTGCCAGCAGCCCATTACGCGTGCTATCCCGCTCCTACGAGCAGTACTTC. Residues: CASSPLRVLSRSYEQYF.

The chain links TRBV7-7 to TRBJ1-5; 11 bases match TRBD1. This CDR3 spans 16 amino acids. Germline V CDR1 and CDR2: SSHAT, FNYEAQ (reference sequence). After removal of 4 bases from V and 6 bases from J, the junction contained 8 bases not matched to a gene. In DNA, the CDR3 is TGTGCCAGCAGCTCCCGGGACAGGGGGTTAAGTCAGCCCCAGCATTTT. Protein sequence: CASSSRDRGLSQPQHF.

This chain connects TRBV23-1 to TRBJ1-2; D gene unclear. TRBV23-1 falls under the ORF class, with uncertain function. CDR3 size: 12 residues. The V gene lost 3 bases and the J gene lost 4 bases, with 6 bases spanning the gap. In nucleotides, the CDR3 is TGCGCCAGCAGTCATAAACTCTATGGCTACACCTTC. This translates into CASSHKLYGYTF.

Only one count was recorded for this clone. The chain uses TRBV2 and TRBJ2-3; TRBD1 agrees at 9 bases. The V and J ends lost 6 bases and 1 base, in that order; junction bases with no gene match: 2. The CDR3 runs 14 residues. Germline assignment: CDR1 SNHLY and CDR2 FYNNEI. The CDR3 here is CASSRDRGTDTQYF. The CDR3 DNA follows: TGTGCCAGCAGCCGGGACAGGGGCACAGATACGCAGTATTTT.

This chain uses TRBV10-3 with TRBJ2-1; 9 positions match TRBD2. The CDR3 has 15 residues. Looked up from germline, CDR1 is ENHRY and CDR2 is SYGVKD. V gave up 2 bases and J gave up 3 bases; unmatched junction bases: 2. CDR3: CAISEASGDYNEQFF. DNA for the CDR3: TGTGCCATCAGTGAGGCTAGCGGGGACTACAATGAGCAGTTCTTC.

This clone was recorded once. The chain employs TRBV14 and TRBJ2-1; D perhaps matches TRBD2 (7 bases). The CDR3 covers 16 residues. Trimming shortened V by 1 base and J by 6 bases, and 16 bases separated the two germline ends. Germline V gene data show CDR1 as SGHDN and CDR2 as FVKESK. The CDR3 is CASSQGSRGGSNEQFF. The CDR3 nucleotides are TGTGCCAGCAGCCAAGGTTCGAGGGGGGGCAGCAATGAGCAGTTCTTC.

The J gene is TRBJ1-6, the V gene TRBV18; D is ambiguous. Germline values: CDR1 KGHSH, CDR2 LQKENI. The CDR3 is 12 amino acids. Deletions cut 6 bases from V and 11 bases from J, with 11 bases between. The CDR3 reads CASSLNSPPLHF. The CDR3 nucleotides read TGTGCCAGCTCCCTCAATTCCCCACCCCTCCACTTT.

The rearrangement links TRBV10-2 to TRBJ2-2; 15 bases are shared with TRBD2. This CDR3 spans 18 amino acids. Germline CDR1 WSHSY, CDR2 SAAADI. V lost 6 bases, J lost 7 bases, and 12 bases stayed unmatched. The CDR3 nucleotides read TGCGCCAGCAGGCCGGGACTAGCGGGGGGTTCTACGGTCGGGGAGCTGTTTTTT. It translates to CASRPGLAGGSTVGELFF.

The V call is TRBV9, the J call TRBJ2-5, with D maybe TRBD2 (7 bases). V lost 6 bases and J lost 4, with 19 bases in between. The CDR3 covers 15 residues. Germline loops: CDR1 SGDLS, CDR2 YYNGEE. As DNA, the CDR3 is TGTGCCAGCACCCAACTGGAGGGGGGGGTAGAGACCCAGTACTTC. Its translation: CASTQLEGGVETQYF.

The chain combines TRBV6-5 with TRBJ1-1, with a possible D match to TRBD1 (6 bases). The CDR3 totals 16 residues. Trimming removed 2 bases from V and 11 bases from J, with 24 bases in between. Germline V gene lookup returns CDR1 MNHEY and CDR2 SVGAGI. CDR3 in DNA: TGTGCCAGCAGTTACATCACGTTGGGGGCGCCCGGGTTGGCTTTCTTT. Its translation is CASSYITLGAPGLAFF.

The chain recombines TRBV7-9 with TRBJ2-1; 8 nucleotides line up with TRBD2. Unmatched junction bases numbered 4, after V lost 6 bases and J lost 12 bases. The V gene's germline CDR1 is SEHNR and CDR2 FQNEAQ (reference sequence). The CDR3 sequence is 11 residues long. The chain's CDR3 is CASSPSGGQFF. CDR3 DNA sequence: TGTGCCAGCAGTCCGAGCGGGGGGCAGTTCTTC. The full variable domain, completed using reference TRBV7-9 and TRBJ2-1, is DTGVSQNPRHKITKRGQNVTFRCDPISEHNRLYWYRQTLGQGPEFLTYFQNEAQLEKSRLLSDRFSAERPKGSFSTLEIQRTEQGDSAMYLCASSPSGGQFFGPGTRLTVL.

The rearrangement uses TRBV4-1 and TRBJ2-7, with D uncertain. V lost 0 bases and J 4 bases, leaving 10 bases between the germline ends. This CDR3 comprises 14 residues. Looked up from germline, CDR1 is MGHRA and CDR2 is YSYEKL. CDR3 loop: CASSQDWAAYEQYF. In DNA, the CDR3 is TGCGCCAGCAGCCAAGATTGGGCGGCATACGAGCAGTACTTC.

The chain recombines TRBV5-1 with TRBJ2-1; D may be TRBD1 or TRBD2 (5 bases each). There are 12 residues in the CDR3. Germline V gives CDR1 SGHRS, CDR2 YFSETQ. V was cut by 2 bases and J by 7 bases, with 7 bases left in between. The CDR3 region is CASSLGENEQFF. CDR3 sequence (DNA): TGCGCCAGCAGCTTAGGGGAGAATGAGCAGTTCTTC.